Listed below are T cell receptor beta chains from one sample, sequenced in a study of blood T cell repertoires in COVID-19. Repertoires were generated with immunoSEQ multiplex PCR, while TCRdb's copy carries only in-frame clones and drops some. The sample consists of about 120,000 clones, 85% of them appearing once. The specimen sequenced was peripheral blood. The receptors here all came from a man aged 55-75 years with acute or convalescent COVID-19. CDR3s include the opening cysteine and the closing phenylalanine or tryptophan. D genes are given only for firm matches. Only some rows state a clone size, as once, few, many or a class for expanded clones.

D gene: .; J gene: TRBJ1-4; clone size: once; V gene: TRBV5-1; CDR3 DNA: TGCGCCAGCAGTTCCGGGGGAATTAATGAAAAACTGTTTTTT; CDR3 protein: CASSSGGINEKLFF
D gene: TRBD2; J gene: TRBJ2-1; clone size: .; V gene: TRBV11-2; CDR3 DNA: TGTGCCAGCAGCACCCTAGCGGGTCTCTACAATGAGCAGTTCTTC; CDR3 protein: CASSTLAGLYNEQFF
D gene: TRBD1; J gene: TRBJ2-2; clone size: .; V gene: TRBV5-1; CDR3 DNA: TGCGCCAGCAGCTCGGGACAGGAAGACACCGGGGAGCTGTTTTTT; CDR3 protein: CASSSGQEDTGELFF
D gene: .; J gene: TRBJ2-4; clone size: .; V gene: TRBV7-9; CDR3 DNA: TGTGCCAGCAGCCCCCAGGGGGGAGAAAACATTCAGTACTTC; CDR3 protein: CASSPQGGENIQYF
D gene: TRBD1; J gene: TRBJ1-4; clone size: once; V gene: TRBV28; CDR3 DNA: TGTGCCAGCAGTCCCCTGGGGGGCAGGGGGCTAACTAATGAAAAACTGTTTTTT; CDR3 protein: CASSPLGGRGLTNEKLFF
D gene: TRBD2; J gene: TRBJ2-2; clone size: .; V gene: TRBV5-1; CDR3 DNA: TGCGCCAGCAGCTTGGCCCCGGGAGGGCCGTCCGGGGAGCTGTTTTTT; CDR3 protein: CASSLAPGGPSGELFF
D gene: .; J gene: TRBJ1-5; clone size: few; V gene: TRBV27; CDR3 DNA: TGTGCCAGCAGTTCCCGGGACACTAATCAGCCCCAGCATTTT; CDR3 protein: CASSSRDTNQPQHF
D gene: TRBD2; J gene: TRBJ2-5; clone size: few; V gene: TRBV3-1/TRBV3-2; CDR3 DNA: TGTGCCAGCAGCCAAGATCTCCTTTCTAGCGGGGGAACCTCGGGGACCCAGTACTTC; CDR3 protein: CASSQDLLSSGGTSGTQYF
D gene: .; J gene: TRBJ1-2; clone size: .; V gene: TRBV7-2; CDR3 DNA: TGTGCCAGCGTGGCCCCCCTGGCCAACTATGGCTACACCTTC; CDR3 protein: CASVAPLANYGYTF
D gene: TRBD2; J gene: TRBJ2-1; clone size: .; V gene: TRBV19; CDR3 DNA: TGTGCCAGTAGTAGGACTAGCGGGAGGCGCTTTGGGCAGTTCTTC; CDR3 protein: CASSRTSGRRFGQFF
D gene: .; J gene: TRBJ1-1; clone size: .; V gene: TRBV19; CDR3 DNA: TGTGCCAGTAAGGAGGATAGCATGAACACTGAAGCTTTCTTT; CDR3 protein: CASKEDSMNTEAFF
D gene: .; J gene: TRBJ2-7; clone size: .; V gene: TRBV29-1; CDR3 DNA: TGCAGCGTTGAGTCCCTCGGGAGTAAGGGGATCTACGAGCAGTACTTC; CDR3 protein: CSVESLGSKGIYEQYF
D gene: TRBD2; J gene: TRBJ2-3; clone size: .; V gene: TRBV11-2; CDR3 DNA: TGTGCCAGCAGCTTAGCAAGCGGGAGGGCTTGGGATACGCAGTATTTT; CDR3 protein: CASSLASGRAWDTQYF
D gene: .; J gene: TRBJ2-7; clone size: .; V gene: TRBV18; CDR3 DNA: TGTGCCAGCTCACCGCAGAGCAGCGCGGACGAGCAGTACTTC; CDR3 protein: CASSPQSSADEQYF
D gene: TRBD2; J gene: TRBJ2-3; clone size: .; V gene: TRBV27; CDR3 DNA: TGTGCCAGCAGTCCAAGGACTAGCCCGGGAGCCACAGATACGCAGTATTTT; CDR3 protein: CASSPRTSPGATDTQYF
D gene: TRBD1; J gene: TRBJ1-5; clone size: .; V gene: TRBV19; CDR3 DNA: TGTGCCAGTAGAAGACAGGGGGAACGTAATCAGCCCCAGCATTTT; CDR3 protein: CASRRQGERNQPQHF
D gene: TRBD2; J gene: TRBJ2-2; clone size: .; V gene: TRBV7-2; CDR3 DNA: TGTGCCAGCAGTCAGATCGGTAGCGGGAGGGTGCGATCGACCGGGGAGCTGTTTTTT; CDR3 protein: CASSQIGSGRVRSTGELFF
D gene: TRBD1; J gene: TRBJ2-5; clone size: .; V gene: TRBV4-2; CDR3 DNA: TGTGCCAGCAGCCATGGACAGGGTAGGGAGACCCAGTACTTC; CDR3 protein: CASSHGQGRETQYF
D gene: .; J gene: TRBJ2-5; clone size: .; V gene: TRBV3-1/TRBV3-2; CDR3 DNA: TGTGCCAGCAGCTTCAGACAACACCAAGAGACCCAGTACTTC; CDR3 protein: CASSFRQHQETQYF
D gene: .; J gene: TRBJ2-2; clone size: .; V gene: TRBV11-1; CDR3 DNA: TGTGCCAGCTCCTGGGTCGGGGGGGAGCTGTTTTTT; CDR3 protein: CASSWVGGELFF
D gene: .; J gene: TRBJ2-5; clone size: .; V gene: TRBV5-5; CDR3 DNA: TGTGCCAGCAGCTTGGACTACCGGCCGGAGCAAGAGACCCAGTACTTC; CDR3 protein: CASSLDYRPEQETQYF
D gene: .; J gene: TRBJ1-5; clone size: .; V gene: TRBV6-5; CDR3 DNA: TGTGCCAGCAGTCAGTCGGGGGGCTACAATCAGCCCCAGCATTTT; CDR3 protein: CASSQSGGYNQPQHF
D gene: .; J gene: TRBJ2-7; clone size: .; V gene: TRBV6-1; CDR3 DNA: TGTGCCAGCAGTGAAGATAGAGTATCCTACGAGCAGTACTTC; CDR3 protein: CASSEDRVSYEQYF
D gene: TRBD1; J gene: TRBJ2-4; clone size: .; V gene: TRBV6-6; CDR3 DNA: TGTGCCAGCAGCCAACCCGACAGGGGCGGAAACATTCAGTACTTC; CDR3 protein: CASSQPDRGGNIQYF
D gene: TRBD1; J gene: TRBJ1-2; clone size: once; V gene: TRBV19; CDR3 DNA: TGTGCCAGTAGTCCTCGGACAGGCCTGGAGGGCTACACCTTC; CDR3 protein: CASSPRTGLEGYTF
D gene: .; J gene: TRBJ1-2; clone size: .; V gene: TRBV12-3/TRBV12-4; CDR3 DNA: TGTGCCAGCAGACCCGACAAGAACTATGGCTACACCTTC; CDR3 protein: CASRPDKNYGYTF
D gene: TRBD1; J gene: TRBJ1-1; clone size: .; V gene: TRBV5-1; CDR3 DNA: TGCGCCAGCAGCTCCGGGACAGGGTGGGAAACTGAAGCTTTCTTT; CDR3 protein: CASSSGTGWETEAFF
D gene: TRBD2; J gene: TRBJ2-5; clone size: .; V gene: TRBV30; CDR3 DNA: TGTGCCTGGAGTGGTCTAGCGGCACAAGAGACCCAGTACTTC; CDR3 protein: CAWSGLAAQETQYF
D gene: TRBD2; J gene: TRBJ2-3; clone size: .; V gene: TRBV7-2; CDR3 DNA: TGTGCCAGCAGCTTATACGCTAGCGGGAGGGAGGCAGATACGCAGTATTTT; CDR3 protein: CASSLYASGREADTQYF